The 4 T cell receptor beta chains given below trace back to one sample, sequenced in a study of blood T cell repertoires in COVID-19. Data came from immunoSEQ multiplex PCR; TCRdb stores just in-frame clones and leaves some out. The sample includes more than 80,000 clones, around 82% of them seen just once. Sequenced: peripheral blood. These receptors originate from a man aged 45-60 years with active or convalescent COVID-19.

The chain uses TRBV2 and TRBJ2-2, with D tentatively TRBD1 (6 bases). Per the germline V gene, CDR1 is SNHLY and CDR2 is FYNNEI. CDR3 length equals 14 residues. V was shortened by 11 bases and J by 2 bases, with 15 bases between the two germline ends. The CDR3 is CAQRRTVNTGELFF. The CDR3, as DNA: TGTGCCCAGCGTAGGACAGTCAACACCGGGGAGCTGTTTTTT.

In nucleotides, the CDR3 is TGTGCCAGCAGGGGAGGGGGACTAGGTGTCCTCGATGAGCAGTTCTTC. It yields the protein CASRGGGLGVLDEQFF. This chain links TRBV25-1 with TRBJ2-1; 8 bases are shared with TRBD2. Per the germline V gene, CDR1 is MGHDK and CDR2 is SYGVNS. The J segment lost 8 bases and the V segment lost 6 bases, leaving 15 bases of the junction unmatched. This CDR3 comprises 16 residues. Full variable domain (missing parts from reference TRBV25-1 and TRBJ2-1): EADIYQTPRYLVIGTGKKITLECSQTMGHDKMYWYQQDPGMELHLIHYSYGVNSTEKGDLSSESTVSRIRTEHFPLTLESARPSHTSQYLCASRGGGLGVLDEQFFGPGTRLTVL.

The chain has TRBV11-2 and TRBJ1-3; D gene unclear. Germline V gene lookup returns CDR1 SGHAT and CDR2 FQNNGV. The CDR3 is 14 amino acids. The germline V and J ends were trimmed by 0 bases and 8 bases, with 11 bases remaining between them. CDR3 bases: TGTGCCAGCAGCTTAGACAGAGCGTTAGACACCATATATTTT. It yields the protein CASSLDRALDTIYF.

Only a few counts were recorded for this clone. The rearrangement links TRBV18 to TRBJ1-6, with D possibly matching TRBD1 (6 bases). This CDR3 is built from 18 residues. Germline CDR1 and CDR2: KGHSH and LQKENI. Trimming took off 3 bases at V and 0 bases at J, with 15 bases between the two ends. CDR3 coding DNA: TGTGCCAGCTCACCGGTCAGGGGCCACAGCTCCTATAATTCACCCCTCCACTTT. Its translation: CASSPVRGHSSYNSPLHF.